A selection of T cell receptor beta chains follows, all from one sample in a study of blood T cell repertoires in COVID-19. Assay used: immunoSEQ multiplex PCR; TCRdb lists only in-frame clones, some missing. The data hold 200,000 to 300,000 clones, with around 84% observed a single time. Sequenced sample: peripheral blood. The source is a man in his forties or fifties who had recovered from COVID-19. Both conserved end residues are part of each CDR3. The D gene is left open where the match is weak. Only some rows state a clone size, as once, few, many or a class for expanded clones.

CDR3 length,V gene,clone size,D gene,J gene,CDR3 DNA,CDR3 protein
12,TRBV6-4,NA,TRBD1,TRBJ1-2,TGTGCCAGCAGAACAGGGGGCTATGGCTACACCTTC,CASRTGGYGYTF
14,TRBV27,NA,TRBD1,TRBJ2-7,TGTGCCAGCAGTACCGGGACAGGGGCCTACGAGCAGTACTTC,CASSTGTGAYEQYF
13,TRBV2,NA,NA,TRBJ2-3,TGTGCCAGCACTTATTCGGGCACAGATACGCAGTATTTT,CASTYSGTDTQYF
15,TRBV6-5,NA,NA,TRBJ1-5,TGTGCCAGCAGTCCGGGACTCTCCGACAATCAGCCCCAGCATTTT,CASSPGLSDNQPQHF
15,TRBV5-1,NA,TRBD1,TRBJ1-1,TGCGCCAGCAGCTTGGCCAAGGGACAGGGATTTGAAGCTTTCTTT,CASSLAKGQGFEAFF
17,TRBV21-1,NA,NA,TRBJ2-7,TGTGCCAGCAGCAAGAAAGCTTCGGACAGGGGGCCCTACGAGCAGTACTTC,CASSKKASDRGPYEQYF
14,TRBV2,NA,TRBD1,TRBJ1-2,TGTGCCAGCAGCCGGGACAGGGAAGACTATGGCTACACCTTC,CASSRDREDYGYTF
13,TRBV3-1/TRBV3-2,NA,NA,TRBJ1-2,TGTGCCAGCAGCCAATTGGAGAACTATGGCTACACCTTC,CASSQLENYGYTF
14,TRBV7-9,NA,TRBD2,TRBJ2-7,TGTGCCAGCAGCCAGACTAGCGGGAGTTCCGAGCAGTACTTC,CASSQTSGSSEQYF
13,TRBV7-2,NA,TRBD1,TRBJ1-1,TGTGCCAGCAGCTCCGATCCCGACAGGGAGGCTTTCTTT,CASSSDPDREAFF
14,TRBV6-5,NA,TRBD1,TRBJ2-7,TGTGCCAGCAGTTGGGACAGGGGGGCCTACGAGCAGTACTTC,CASSWDRGAYEQYF
16,TRBV3-1/TRBV3-2,NA,TRBD2,TRBJ2-1,TGTGCCAGCAGCCAAGTTGGCGGGAGGGATAGGAGTGAGCAGTTCTTC,CASSQVGGRDRSEQFF
19,TRBV10-3,NA,NA,TRBJ2-3,TGTGCCATCAGTGAGTCGACAGGGAAGAGTAGCGGGGGCACAGATACGCAGTATTTT,CAISESTGKSSGGTDTQYF
15,TRBV4-1,medium-sized,NA,TRBJ2-3,TGCGCCAGCAGCCGAAGGGGTGGGCCCGCAGATACGCAGTATTTT,CASSRRGGPADTQYF
15,TRBV5-4,NA,TRBD1,TRBJ1-4,TGTGCCAGCAGCTCAGGACAGGGAGGTAGAGAAAAACTGTTTTTT,CASSSGQGGREKLFF
17,TRBV30,NA,TRBD2,TRBJ2-1,TGTGCCTGGAGCGGGACTAGCGGGAGGCAAGGTTACAATGAGCAGTTCTTC,CAWSGTSGRQGYNEQFF
12,TRBV30,few,NA,TRBJ1-5,TGTGCCTGGAGTGGGCGCAATCAGCCCCAGCATTTT,CAWSGRNQPQHF
15,TRBV11-2,NA,NA,TRBJ2-2,TGTGCCAGCAGCTTAGCATGGCAGGGAGGCGGGGAGCTGTTTTTT,CASSLAWQGGGELFF
14,TRBV4-3,few,TRBD2,TRBJ2-7,TGCGCCAGCAGCCAGGGGGGGTCCGCCCATCAGCAGTACTTC,CASSQGGSAHQQYF
15,TRBV7-2,NA,TRBD1,TRBJ1-4,TGTGCCAGCAGCCCCCGGGGACAGGGTAATGAAAAACTGTTTTTT,CASSPRGQGNEKLFF
14,TRBV7-9,NA,TRBD2,TRBJ2-7,TGTGCCAGCAGCTACGGGACTACGCTCGACGAGCAGTACTTC,CASSYGTTLDEQYF
13,TRBV12-3/TRBV12-4,NA,NA,TRBJ1-3,TGTGCCAGCAGTTTACCAGGTGGAAACACCATATATTTT,CASSLPGGNTIYF
15,TRBV27,NA,NA,TRBJ1-5,TGTGCCAGCAGTCTATACGTGGGGAGCGGTCAGCCCCAGCATTTT,CASSLYVGSGQPQHF
15,TRBV5-1,NA,NA,TRBJ1-5,TGCGCCAGCAGCCTAGGCCCGGAATTAAATCAGCCCCAGCATTTT,CASSLGPELNQPQHF
14,TRBV6-2/TRBV6-3,NA,TRBD1,TRBJ1-1,TGTGCCAGCAGTTACCGCAGGGGGTTAACTGAAGCTTTCTTT,CASSYRRGLTEAFF
15,TRBV11-2,NA,TRBD1,TRBJ1-1,TGTGCCAGCAGCTGGGGGGGACAGGGAGGCACTGAAGCTTTCTTT,CASSWGGQGGTEAFF
15,TRBV5-1,NA,NA,TRBJ2-5,TGCGCCAGCAGCTCGAGAGCCGCTAGCTCGGAGACCCAGTACTTC,CASSSRAASSETQYF
17,TRBV11-3,few,NA,TRBJ2-3,TGTGCCAGCAGCTTAGATGGAGCGAGCTACCCCACAGATACGCAGTATTTT,CASSLDGASYPTDTQYF
15,TRBV3-1/TRBV3-2,NA,TRBD1,TRBJ2-7,TGTGCCAGCAGCCAGGGGACAGCGATTTCCTACGAGCAGTACTTC,CASSQGTAISYEQYF
16,TRBV18,NA,NA,TRBJ1-3,TGTGCCAGCTCACCAACCCAGGCCAACTCTGGAAACACCATATATTTT,CASSPTQANSGNTIYF
14,TRBV29-1,NA,TRBD1,TRBJ1-1,TGCAGCGTATGCGGCGGGACAGTGAACACTGAAGCTTTCTTT,CSVCGGTVNTEAFF
16,TRBV5-4,once,TRBD2,TRBJ2-1,TGTGCCAGCAGCTTGGGGACTAGCGGGGGTTGGAATGAGCAGTTCTTC,CASSLGTSGGWNEQFF
15,TRBV4-3,NA,NA,TRBJ2-5,TGCGCCAGCAGCCCACCGGAACCTGGGGCAGAGACCCAGTACTTC,CASSPPEPGAETQYF
16,TRBV3-1/TRBV3-2,NA,NA,TRBJ1-6,TGTGCCAGCAGCCAAGGGTCTCCAGGGAGGGGTTCACCCCTCCACTTT,CASSQGSPGRGSPLHF
18,TRBV11-2,NA,TRBD1,TRBJ1-1,TGTGCCAGCAGCCCAGTGGTGGCAGGGGGCGGCTTTGGCACTGAAGCTTTCTTT,CASSPVVAGGGFGTEAFF
12,TRBV6-1,few,NA,TRBJ1-5,TGTGCCAGCAGTGAATCAGTTCAGCCCCAGCATTTT,CASSESVQPQHF
13,TRBV5-4,NA,NA,TRBJ1-2,TGTGCCAGCAGCTCGGCGGGTAGCGATGGCTACACCTTC,CASSSAGSDGYTF
15,TRBV28,NA,TRBD1,TRBJ2-3,TGTGCCAGCAGTTTATTGGGACAGGCTAAAGATACGCAGTATTTT,CASSLLGQAKDTQYF
16,TRBV3-1/TRBV3-2,NA,NA,TRBJ2-5,TGTGCCAGCAGCCAAGAAGTCCTTGGGGCTGGAGAGACCCAGTACTTC,CASSQEVLGAGETQYF
16,TRBV5-1,NA,TRBD2,TRBJ2-1,TGCGCCAGCAGCTTGGCTACTAGCGGGAGCCCCGATGAGCAGTTCTTC,CASSLATSGSPDEQFF
15,TRBV6-6,NA,NA,TRBJ1-1,TGTGCCAGCAGTTATAACGACGGAGTGAACACTGAAGCTTTCTTT,CASSYNDGVNTEAFF
11,TRBV2,few,TRBD1,TRBJ2-1,TGTGCCAGCAGCGCAGGACAGGGTCCGTTCTTC,CASSAGQGPFF
14,TRBV18,NA,NA,TRBJ1-2,TGTGCCAGCTCACCACCTTTGGTAGGGGGTGGCTACACCTTC,CASSPPLVGGGYTF
16,TRBV4-3,NA,TRBD2,TRBJ2-3,TGCGCCAGCAGCCAAGAGGCTAGCGGGAGGATAGATACGCAGTATTTT,CASSQEASGRIDTQYF